The 10 T cell receptor beta chains reported below all come from one sample, sequenced in a study of blood T cell repertoires in COVID-19. The repertoire was sequenced with immunoSEQ multiplex PCR; TCRdb's copy has only in-frame clones and lacks some. The repertoire holds tens of thousands of clones, with over 70% as singletons. The sequenced material came from peripheral blood. The receptors come from a man between 50 and 59 years old with active or convalescent COVID-19.

The chain combines TRBV7-9 with TRBJ2-5; TRBD2 matches 9 bases. J was trimmed by 5 bases and V by 5 bases; bases with no gene match: 12. The length of the CDR3 is 16 residues. The germline V gene encodes CDR1 SEHNR and CDR2 FQNEAQ (reference sequence). This chain's CDR3 is CASSGPRLAGRETQYF. CDR3 DNA: TGTGCCAGCAGCGGCCCCCGGCTAGCGGGGAGGGAGACCCAGTACTTC.

The chain uses TRBV6-5 and TRBJ1-5, with 7 bases aligning to TRBD1. Germline CDR1 reads MNHEY; CDR2 reads SVGAGI. Trimming cost V 0 bases and J 13 bases; bases outside gene matches: 9. The length of the CDR3 is 14 residues. CDR3 residues: CASSYSRSAGQQHF. The CDR3 nucleotides are TGTGCCAGCAGTTACTCGAGGTCTGCGGGACAGCAGCATTTT.

This sequence joins TRBV5-4 and TRBJ1-4; D uncertain. This CDR3 region has 14 residues. Germline CDR1 and CDR2: SGHNT and YYREEE (reference sequence). The V end lost 2 bases, the J end lost 3 bases, and 8 bases lay between the germline ends. This CDR3 reads CASSFGQSNEKLFF. CDR3 sequence (DNA): TGTGCCAGCAGCTTTGGGCAGTCTAATGAAAAACTGTTTTTT.

This clone was found once. The gene calls are TRBV18 and TRBJ2-2, with 8 bases that match TRBD2. Germline CDR1 and CDR2: KGHSH and LQKENI. Trimming cost V 5 bases and J 6 bases; bases outside gene matches: 8. The CDR3 loop spans 15 amino acids. CDR3 nucleotides: TGTGCCAGCTCAGGAGCCGGGACTAGTTCCGGGGAGCTGTTTTTT. Its protein is CASSGAGTSSGELFF. Complete variable domain (other parts from reference TRBV18 and TRBJ2-2): NAGVMQNPRHLVRRRGQEARLRCSPMKGHSHVYWYRQLPEEGLKFMVYLQKENIIDESGMPKERFSAEFPKEGPSILRIQQVVRGDSAAYFCASSGAGTSSGELFFGEGSRLTVL.

This clone was detected a few times. The J gene is TRBJ1-5, the V gene TRBV5-6, with a tentative D call TRBD1 (5 bases). The germline V gene has CDR1 SGHDT and CDR2 YYEEEE. The CDR3 totals 16 residues. The ends were cut back, 4 bases at V and 11 bases at J, with 25 bases in the middle. The CDR3, as DNA: TGTGCCAGCAGCGGATCCCGGGACTACGACGAGCAGGCCCAGCATTTT. This gives the protein CASSGSRDYDEQAQHF.

The chain carries TRBV28 and TRBJ1-2; no reliable D call. Germline V gives CDR1 MDHEN, CDR2 SYDVKM. The CDR3 contains 14 residues. Trimming stripped 2 bases from V and 4 bases from J, with 11 bases between. CDR3 sequence (DNA): TGTGCCAGCAGTTTAGGGCAAACTTTCTATGGCTACACCTTC. Encoded protein: CASSLGQTFYGYTF.

V is TRBV12-5 and J is TRBJ1-2; no definite D call. The CDR3 is made up of 14 amino acids. V lost 0 bases to trimming and J lost 4 bases, with 9 bases between them. Germline V lookup: CDR1 LGHNT, CDR2 FRNRAP. DNA of the CDR3: TGTGCTAGTGGTTTGGTTCCAGGACTCTATGGCTACACCTTC. Protein product: CASGLVPGLYGYTF.

This chain uses TRBV3-1 (or the pseudogene TRBV3-2) with TRBJ2-7, with 9 bases aligning to TRBD2. Germline CDR1 is LGHDT and CDR2 is YNNKEL (reference sequence). V shed 5 bases and J 0 bases; nucleotides not matched to a gene: 5. The CDR3 sequence is 15 residues long. The DNA for the CDR3 is TGTGCCAGCAGCGCGACTAGCGGCAGCTCCTACGAGCAGTACTTC. Its protein product is CASSATSGSSYEQYF.

This sequence joins TRBV3-1 (or the pseudogene TRBV3-2) and TRBJ2-1, with 8 nucleotides matching TRBD2. CDR1 is LGHDT, CDR2 YNNKEL, per germline (reference sequence). The CDR3 has 14 residues. Trimming at V came to 4 bases and at J to 4 bases, leaving 3 bases not matched to a gene. The CDR3 here is CASSLTSAYNEQFF. Here the CDR3 DNA reads TGTGCCAGCAGCCTGACTAGCGCTTACAATGAGCAGTTCTTC.

This clone turned up a few times. The rearrangement joins TRBV11-2 to TRBJ2-3; possibly TRBD1 for D (6 bases). CDR3 length equals 15 residues. The germline CDR1 and CDR2 sequences are SGHAT and FQNNGV. Between the trimmed V and J ends, which lost 1 base and 3 bases, there was a span of 11 bases. CDR3 nucleotide sequence: TGTGCCAGCAGCTTAGCTCTCAGGGGAACAGATACGCAGTATTTT. Translation: CASSLALRGTDTQYF.